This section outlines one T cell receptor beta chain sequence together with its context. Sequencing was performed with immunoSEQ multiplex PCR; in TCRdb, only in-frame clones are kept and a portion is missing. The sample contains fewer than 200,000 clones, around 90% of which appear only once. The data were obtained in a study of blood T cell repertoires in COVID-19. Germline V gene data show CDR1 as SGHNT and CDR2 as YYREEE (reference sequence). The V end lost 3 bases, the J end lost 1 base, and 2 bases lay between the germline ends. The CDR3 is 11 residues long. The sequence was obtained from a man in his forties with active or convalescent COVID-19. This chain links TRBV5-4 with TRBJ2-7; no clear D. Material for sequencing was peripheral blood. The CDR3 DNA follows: TGTGCCAGCAGCTCGTCCTACGAGCAGTACTTC. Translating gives CASSSSYEQYF.